These 4 T cell receptor beta chains were sequenced from one sample in a study of T cell responses to AZD1222 COVID-19 vaccine. Assay used: immunoSEQ multiplex PCR; TCRdb lists only in-frame clones, some missing. The sample lists about 81,000 clones, about nine tenths occurring once. Material: peripheral blood, obtained 28 days after the second AZD1222 dose. These receptors all stem from an adult who received the AZD1222 COVID-19 vaccine.

The table lists this clone with a count of one. This rearrangement joins TRBV6-5 to TRBJ1-6; 10 bases line up with TRBD1. In germline, CDR1 is MNHEY, CDR2 SVGAGI. CDR3 length equals 14 residues. After removal of 2 bases from V and 9 bases from J, the junction contained 1 base not matched to a gene. DNA for the CDR3: TGTGCCAGCAGTTACGGACAGGGGGGTTCACCCCTCCACTTT. Its protein product is CASSYGQGGSPLHF.

The chain carries TRBV14 and TRBJ2-7; maybe TRBD1 (5 bases). Looked up from germline, CDR1 is SGHDN and CDR2 is FVKESK. Trimming shortened V by 3 bases and J by 4 bases, and 13 bases separated the two germline ends. The CDR3 consists of 14 residues. The CDR3 protein is CASSHRARLYEQYF. The DNA of the CDR3 is TGTGCCAGCAGCCACAGGGCCCGATTATACGAGCAGTACTTC.

The chain is built from TRBV4-3 and TRBJ2-7; no firm D call. The germline V gene has CDR1 LGHNA and CDR2 YSLEER. Trimming took off 0 bases at V and 1 base at J, with 13 bases between the two ends. CDR3 length equals 16 residues. The CDR3 loop reads CASSQDLLTGSYEQYF. CDR3 DNA sequence: TGCGCCAGCAGCCAAGATCTCCTGACCGGGTCCTACGAGCAGTACTTC.

This chain joins TRBV30 and TRBJ1-5; 7 bases line up with TRBD1. The trim removed 1 base at V and 9 bases at J, leaving 6 bases unmatched. CDR1 is GTSNPN, CDR2 SVGIG, per germline (reference sequence). The CDR3 loop spans 13 amino acids. In DNA, the CDR3 is TGTGCCTGGAGTGCCCCTAGGACAGGGCCCCAGCATTTT. Translation: CAWSAPRTGPQHF. Using reference TRBV30 and TRBJ1-5 for the parts outside the CDR3, the full variable domain is SQTIHQWPATLVQPVGSPLSLECTVEGTSNPNLYWYRQAAGRGLQLLFYSVGIGQISSEVPQNLSASRPQDRQFILSSKKLLLSDSGFYLCAWSAPRTGPQHFGDGTRLSIL.